This TCR beta chain comes out of a study of cytomegalovirus exposure and HLA in healthy donors. Broader study findings: The study recorded 150 to 200 TCR beta chains that were cytomegalovirus-associated. In a later analysis, TCR beta V- and J-gene trimming showed a link to a missense DCLRE1C variant. The study reported that TCR beta sequences accurately predicted HLA-A and HLA-B alleles in most subjects.

In the PCR, 60 Vbeta and 13 Jbeta primers were used. Here immunoSEQ multiplex PCR was the method, and the copy in TCRdb shows in-frame clones only, minus some. Its clone listing holds about 79,000 clones. With respect to this clone: The antigen is undetermined.

Trimming took 0 bases from V and 2 from J, leaving 7 bases between them. Germline values: CDR1 KGHSH, CDR2 LQKENI. The CDR3 consists of 14 residues. V is TRBV18 and J is TRBJ2-5, with D unclear. Source material: PBMCs. The clonotype originates from a man aged 25 to 40 in good health and CMV-seronegative. The CDR3 sequence is CASSPPSGQETQYF. CDR3 DNA: TGTGCCAGCTCACCACCGTCCGGGCAAGAGACCCAGTACTTC.